This T cell receptor (beta chain) was identified during a study of T cell changes during pregnancy in multiple sclerosis. Assay: immunoSEQ multiplex PCR; the TCRdb copy retains only in-frame clones and omits some. The table records approximately 44,000 clones, roughly 90% of them present only once. With 4 bases removed from V and 2 bases from J, the gap between germline ends came to 10 bases. The CDR3 spans 13 residues. CDR1 is SGHTS and CDR2 is YDEGEE in the germline V gene. The V call is TRBV5-8, the J call TRBJ2-7; the D gene is possibly TRBD2 (6 bases). The receptor was derived from a female donor with multiple sclerosis, enrolled in a pregnancy study. This specimen was CD4+ T cells from peripheral blood mononuclear cells, taken before pregnancy. In DNA form, the CDR3 reads TGTGCCAGCAGCCGGAGGGGTCCCTACGAGCAGTACTTC. Its protein is CASSRRGPYEQYF.